A selection of T cell receptor beta chains follows, all from one sample in a study of regulatory T cells in long-lasting Graves disease. TCRdb re-analysed the multiplex PCR reads in MiXCR, keeping a single row per CDR3 protein. The data contain some 230,000 distinct CDR3 sequences, about 16% of them singletons. The sample here was peripheral blood mononuclear cells (PBMCs), taken at new diagnosis, from a patient treated with antithyroid drugs. The receptors were sampled from a female donor with Graves disease. CDR3s include the opening cysteine and the closing phenylalanine or tryptophan. D genes are given only for firm matches. Clone size is given for some rows only: seen once, a few or many times, or a class if the clone is expanded.

>TRBJ2-7|-|-|TRBV19
TGTGTCAACGGCACAGGTAGAGACGAGCAGTACTTC
CVNGTGRDEQYF
>TRBJ1-5|-|many|TRBV18
TGTGCCAGCTCACCAGCTCCCGAGCAGCCCCAGCATTTT
CASSPAPEQPQHF
>TRBJ2-5|-|many|TRBV11-3
TGTGCCAGCAGCTTAGTGGTTCTGGAGACCCAGTACTTC
CASSLVVLETQYF
>TRBJ1-2|-|-|TRBV6-5
TGTGCCAGCAGTTACGTCGCAGGACCCGGTTGGGGCTACACCTTC
CASSYVAGPGWGYTF
>TRBJ1-1|TRBD1|many|TRBV25-1
TGTGCCAGCAGTGACCAGACAGGGCACACTGAAGCTTTCTTT
CASSDQTGHTEAFF
>TRBJ2-7|-|-|TRBV19
TGTGCCAGTAGTCGCAGGGGGGACGAGCAGTACTTC
CASSRRGDEQYF
>TRBJ2-5|-|many|TRBV19
TGTGCCAGTAGAAGACAGATACAAGAGACCCAGTACTTC
CASRRQIQETQYF
>TRBJ2-7|TRBD2|many|TRBV5-4
TGTGCCAGCAGCTCTAGCGGGAGGGAATACGAGCAGTACTTC
CASSSSGREYEQYF
>TRBJ1-2|-|many|TRBV7-9
TGTGCCAGCAGCCGCCTTAACTATGGCTACACCTTC
CASSRLNYGYTF
>TRBJ1-1|-|many|TRBV5-1
TGCGCCAGCAGCTCGAGGGTGGGAACCGAAGGCACTGAAGCTTTCTTT
CASSSRVGTEGTEAFF
>TRBJ1-1|TRBD1|few|TRBV7-2
TGTGCCGGCAGCTTTTTCCAGGGGGCTAGGAACACTGAAGCTTTCTTT
CAGSFFQGARNTEAFF
>TRBJ2-5|TRBD1|many|TRBV18
TGTGCCAGCTCACCGGGGACAGAAGAGACCCAGTACTTC
CASSPGTEETQYF
>TRBJ2-1|-|many|TRBV24-1
TGTGCCACCAGTGGGCGGACTAACCCTTCCTACAATGAGCAGTTCTTC
CATSGRTNPSYNEQFF
>TRBJ1-2|-|many|TRBV2
TGTGCCAGCCGCATAGCCCTGGATGGCTACACCTTC
CASRIALDGYTF
>TRBJ2-7|TRBD2|-|TRBV20-1
TGCAGTGTCGCGACTAGCGAGAGCTCCTACGAGCAGTACTTC
CSVATSESSYEQYF
>TRBJ1-5|TRBD1|many|TRBV7-8
TGTGCCAGCAGCTTAAGACAGGGAACAAGCAATCAGCCCCAGCATTTT
CASSLRQGTSNQPQHF
>TRBJ2-7|TRBD2|many|TRBV6-1
TGTGCCAGCAGTGAAGGGACTAGCGGCTCCTACGAGCAGTACTTC
CASSEGTSGSYEQYF
>TRBJ1-6|-|many|TRBV27
TGTGCCAGCAGTTCCTACTCCGGCCAGCTTAATTCACCCCTCCACTTT
CASSSYSGQLNSPLHF
>TRBJ1-1|-|many|TRBV28
TGTGCCAGCACTACCCTGGGAGCCACTGAAGCTTTCTTT
CASTTLGATEAFF
>TRBJ2-2|-|many|TRBV10-3
TGTGCCATCAGTGAGTCTGGGGGCACCGGGGAGCTGTTTTTT
CAISESGGTGELFF
>TRBJ2-3|-|few|TRBV6-2/TRBV6-3
TGTGCCAGCAGTGAGACTAGGTTGGATACGCAGTATTTT
CASSETRLDTQYF
>TRBJ2-3|TRBD1|-|TRBV7-9
TGTGCCAGCAGCTTAGGGGTCGCAGGACAGGGGGCCTCAGATACGCAGTATTTT
CASSLGVAGQGASDTQYF
>TRBJ2-2|TRBD2|-|TRBV7-3
TGTGCCAGCAGCCCCGGGGGGGATAGGACCGGGGAGCTGTTTTTT
CASSPGGDRTGELFF
>TRBJ2-2|TRBD2|many|TRBV19
TGTGCCAGTAGTTCGGGGGGGGCTGCCGGGGAGCTGTTTTTT
CASSSGGAAGELFF
>TRBJ1-1|-|many|TRBV19
TGTGCCAGTAGTACCCCCGGTGGAGGGACCACTGAAGCTTTCTTT
CASSTPGGGTTEAFF
>TRBJ1-1|-|many|TRBV6-1
TGTGCCGCTCCCTTCGGCACCCTAGGGAGTCTGAACACTGAAGCTTTCTTT
CAAPFGTLGSLNTEAFF
>TRBJ1-1|-|-|TRBV5-1
TGCGCCAGCTCATCCACTCTGGTCGGTGAAGCTTTCTTT
CASSSTLVGEAFF
>TRBJ1-4|-|many|TRBV6-5
TGTGCCAGCAGTTACGCCCCGGTCGCTAATGAAAAACTGTTTTTT
CASSYAPVANEKLFF
>TRBJ2-1|-|many|TRBV6-5
TGTGCCAGCAGTTACTCGAGCAAAAGGAATGAGCAGTTCTTC
CASSYSSKRNEQFF
>TRBJ1-1|-|many|TRBV2
TGTGCCAGCAATATGATCGGGGGTTCTGAAGCTTTCTTT
CASNMIGGSEAFF
>TRBJ2-2|TRBD1|many|TRBV3-1
TGTGCCAGCAGCCGACACAGGGGGCCCGGGGAGCTGTTTTTT
CASSRHRGPGELFF
>TRBJ2-7|-|-|TRBV25-1
TGTGCCAGCAGTGAAAGACGGGGCAACGAGCAGTACTTC
CASSERRGNEQYF
>TRBJ2-7|-|many|TRBV7-2
TGTGCCAGCAGCTCAGAAGGGAGGGTCGGCAACCGGGACAAGAGCTCCTACGAGCAGTACTTC
CASSSEGRVGNRDKSSYEQYF
>TRBJ2-5|TRBD2|-|TRBV28
TGTGCCACCGAGCGGGAGTCAAGGGAGACCCAGTACTTC
CATERESRETQYF
>TRBJ1-2|TRBD1|many|TRBV6-1
TGTGCCAGCCACCCTCGGGGGTCAGGGGGTCTACGTGGCTACACCTTC
CASHPRGSGGLRGYTF
>TRBJ1-5|-|many|TRBV12-3/TRBV12-4
TGTGCCAGCAGTCGGACAGAGAATCAGCCCCAGCATTTT
CASSRTENQPQHF
>TRBJ2-7|-|many|TRBV11-3
TGTGCCAGCAGCTTAGGCGGGCCCGATTTGGGCGAGCAGTACTTC
CASSLGGPDLGEQYF
>TRBJ1-2|-|-|TRBV6-1
TGTGCCAGCATCCCCCATGGGGGTTCCCTCTATGGCTACACCTTC
CASIPHGGSLYGYTF
>TRBJ2-3|TRBD2|-|TRBV12-3/TRBV12-4
TGTGCCAGCAGTTTTGGCGGGAGCGCAGATACGCAGTATTTT
CASSFGGSADTQYF
>TRBJ2-1|TRBD2|many|TRBV2
TGTGCCAGCAGGATGGGCCTACTAGCGGGAGCGCCCTACAATGAGCAGTTCTTC
CASRMGLLAGAPYNEQFF